Below, 27 T cell receptor beta chains from the same sample are listed, as sequenced in a study of T cells after yellow fever vaccination. From the 5' RACE reads, TCRdb called clonotypes with MiXCR, one entry per CDR3 protein. The sample carries approximately 120,000 distinct CDR3 sequences, 7.4% recorded once. The specimen comprised CD4+ T cells sorted from PBMCs, sampled 9 to 10 days after the first yellow fever vaccination. These receptors were taken from a man younger than 35 who received the YFV17D yellow fever vaccine.

This clonotype was counted between two and nine times. The chain links TRBV11-3 to TRBJ2-5; D is uncertain. Germline V lookup: CDR1 SGHNT, CDR2 YENEEA. The CDR3 runs 13 residues. Trimming pared 5 bases from V and 2 bases from J, leaving 9 bases between. The CDR3 nucleotides read TGTGCCAGCAGCACCACGGCGCAAGAGACCCAGTACTTC. Its protein product is CASSTTAQETQYF.

This clonotype was counted ten times or more. The chain has TRBV30 and TRBJ1-5, with D tentatively TRBD1 (5 bases). The length of the CDR3 is 12 residues. V lost 6 bases, J lost 3 bases, and 9 bases lay in between. Germline CDR1 reads GTSNPN; CDR2 reads SVGIG (reference sequence). The CDR3 loop is CACTTANQPQHF. The CDR3 DNA reads TGTGCCTGTACGACAGCCAATCAGCCCCAGCATTTT.

This clonotype was seen at least ten times. The V call is TRBV7-8, the J call TRBJ2-1; 9 nucleotides line up with TRBD2. The CDR3 length is 15 residues. After removal of 7 bases from V and 8 bases from J, the junction contained 12 bases not matched to a gene. Germline loops: CDR1 SGHVS, CDR2 FQNEAQ. Written as DNA, the CDR3 is TGTGCCAGCACCTCGGGAGCGGGGGGTCGTCATGAGCAGTTCTTC. This encodes CASTSGAGGRHEQFF.

In this sample, this clonotype turned up many times. The CDR3, as DNA: TGTGCCAGCAGCCGTTACACAGATACGCAGTATTTT. Amino acids: CASSRYTDTQYF. This rearrangement joins TRBV7-2 to TRBJ2-3; D is undetermined. Germline V gene data show CDR1 as SGHTA and CDR2 as FQGNSA. The CDR3 loop spans 12 amino acids. Trimming removed 5 bases at V and 2 bases at J, with 5 bases between. Full variable domain (remainder filled in from reference TRBV7-2 and TRBJ2-3): GAGVSQSPSNKVTEKGKDVELRCDPISGHTALYWYRQSLGQGLEFLIYFQGNSAPDKSGLPSDRFSAERTGGSVSTLTIQRTQQEDSAVYLCASSRYTDTQYFGPGTRLTVL.

This clonotype has ten or more counts. V gene TRBV20-1 combines with J gene TRBJ2-7; D remains unclear. This CDR3 spans 12 amino acids. Per the germline V gene, CDR1 is DFQATT and CDR2 is SNEGSKA (reference sequence). Trimming left V 5 bases short and J 2 bases short, with 10 bases between. CDR3 nucleotides: TGCAGTGCTCCTAGAGATACCTACGAGCAGTACGTC. It is translated as CSAPRDTYEQYV.

This clonotype was detected ten times or more. The chain uses TRBV7-9 and TRBJ1-1; 9 bases agree with TRBD1. CDR3 length: 14 residues. Germline V gene data show CDR1 as SEHNR and CDR2 as FQNEAQ (reference sequence). The ends lost 6 bases at V and 6 bases at J; junction bases unmatched: 8. The CDR3 region is CASSSGTGRSEAFF. CDR3 DNA sequence: TGTGCCAGCAGTTCCGGGACAGGGAGGTCTGAAGCTTTCTTT.

The genes are TRBV5-1 and TRBJ2-1; 8 nucleotides line up with TRBD1. CDR1 and CDR2 from the germline V gene are SGHRS and YFSETQ. J was trimmed by 8 bases and V by 0 bases; bases with no gene match: 10. There are 16 residues in the CDR3. CDR3 protein: CASSLAVRGLEDEQFF. Here the CDR3 DNA reads TGCGCCAGCAGCTTGGCCGTCAGGGGGCTGGAGGATGAGCAGTTCTTC.

This clonotype has at least ten counts. The CDR3 loop reads CSAAGTTDTEAFF. CDR3 nucleotide sequence: TGCAGTGCTGCCGGGACAACCGACACTGAAGCTTTCTTT. The chain couples TRBV20-1 to TRBJ1-1; TRBD1 might be the D (6 bases). This CDR3 is 13 amino acids long. V was trimmed by 5 bases and J by 3 bases, leaving 13 bases between them. CDR1 is DFQATT, CDR2 SNEGSKA, per germline (reference sequence).

This clonotype showed up many times. The gene calls are TRBV5-4 and TRBJ2-3; D unresolved. The CDR3 totals 11 residues. Germline values: CDR1 SGHNT, CDR2 YYREEE (reference sequence). The V gene lost 4 bases and the J gene lost 4 bases, with 4 bases spanning the gap. The DNA of the CDR3 is TGTGCCAGCAGCATCGCAGATACGCAGTATTTT. Residues: CASSIADTQYF.

The sample holds many counts of this clonotype. The J gene is TRBJ2-3, the V gene TRBV7-2, with 9 bases that match TRBD2. The V gene end was trimmed by 1 base and the J gene end by 11 bases; junction bases not matched to a gene: 7. Per the germline V gene, CDR1 is SGHTA and CDR2 is FQGNSA. The CDR3 has 14 amino acids. CDR3 residues: CASSLERGVGGQYF. The CDR3 DNA follows: TGTGCCAGCAGCTTAGAGCGGGGGGTTGGTGGGCAGTATTTT. Variable domain in full (rest from reference TRBV7-2 and TRBJ2-3): GAGVSQSPSNKVTEKGKDVELRCDPISGHTALYWYRQSLGQGLEFLIYFQGNSAPDKSGLPSDRFSAERTGGSVSTLTIQRTQQEDSAVYLCASSLERGVGGQYFGPGTRLTVL.

This clonotype was counted ten times or more. V and J are TRBV2 and TRBJ2-5, with D perhaps matching TRBD1 (6 bases). Trimming removed 3 bases at V and 2 bases at J, with 7 bases between. The CDR3 totals 13 residues. CDR1 is SNHLY, CDR2 FYNNEI, per germline. CDR3 DNA sequence: TGTGCCAGCAGTGACAGGGGACAAGAGACCCAGTACTTC. It is translated as CASSDRGQETQYF.

This clonotype appeared many times. The V and J genes are TRBV12-3 or TRBV12-4 and TRBJ2-5, with TRBD2 matching 13 bases. J gave up 9 bases and V 4 bases, and 8 bases lay outside the gene matches. The CDR3 contains 15 residues. CDR3 nucleotides: TGTGCCAGCAGTTCACTAGCGGGGGGGCAGGGGCCCCAGTACTTC. It yields the protein CASSSLAGGQGPQYF.

This clonotype occurred many times. The V call is TRBV2, the J call TRBJ2-3; 8 bases fit TRBD1. With V trimmed by 8 bases and J by 8 bases, 12 bases remained unmatched. Germline values: CDR1 SNHLY, CDR2 FYNNEI. The CDR3 contains 14 residues. This chain's CDR3 is CASQGQATAGTQYF. The CDR3 DNA sequence: TGTGCCAGCCAGGGACAGGCGACGGCAGGTACGCAGTATTTT.

This clonotype was picked up many times. The chain uses TRBV7-9 and TRBJ2-5; D call uncertain. The length of the CDR3 is 12 residues. Trimming took 5 bases from V and 4 from J, leaving 8 bases between them. Germline V gene sequence: CDR1 SEHNR, CDR2 FQNEAQ (reference sequence). The CDR3 spells CASSPSGETQYF. Here the CDR3 DNA reads TGTGCCAGCAGCCCGTCGGGAGAGACCCAGTACTTC.

This clonotype was seen many times. The chain uses TRBV12-3 or TRBV12-4 and TRBJ1-2, with a tentative D call TRBD1 (6 bases). The CDR3 runs 14 residues. Trimming cost V 3 bases and J 4 bases, with 12 bases left between them. For the CDR3, the DNA is TGTGCCAGCAGTTTGGCAGGGGTGGGCTATGGCTACACCTTC. This sequence encodes CASSLAGVGYGYTF.

The V call is TRBV3-1, the J call TRBJ2-7; D is perhaps TRBD1 or TRBD2 (5 bases each). V was pared by 5 bases and J by 4 bases, with 15 bases between. The CDR3 covers 14 residues. Germline V CDR1 and CDR2: LGHDT, YNNKEL (reference sequence). CDR3 protein: CASSLLPGTYEQYF. Here the CDR3 DNA reads TGTGCCAGCAGCTTATTACCCGGGACGTACGAGCAGTACTTC.

This clonotype was seen repeatedly, ten times or more. The chain uses TRBV20-1 and TRBJ1-3; 9 bases agree with TRBD1. V lost 3 bases and J lost 6; bases outside the gene matches: 6. Germline CDR1 is DFQATT and CDR2 is SNEGSKA (reference sequence). This CDR3 has 14 amino acids. The CDR3 reads CSARETGGENTIYF. CDR3 bases: TGCAGTGCTAGGGAAACAGGGGGCGAAAACACCATATATTTT.

This clonotype was counted many times. The V call is TRBV7-9, the J call TRBJ1-3; D is ambiguous. Trimming shortened V by 5 bases and J by 7 bases, and 15 bases separated the two germline ends. This CDR3 contains 14 residues. Germline CDR1 SEHNR, CDR2 FQNEAQ (reference sequence). This CDR3 reads CASSPLMDANTIYF. In DNA form, the CDR3 reads TGTGCCAGCAGCCCTCTTATGGACGCGAACACCATATATTTT.

This clonotype was seen many times. This chain connects TRBV12-3 or TRBV12-4 to TRBJ1-2; 9 bases agree with TRBD1. V gave up 6 bases and J gave up 4 bases; unmatched junction bases: 6. The CDR3 runs to 14 residues. In DNA, the CDR3 is TGTGCCAGCAGGACAGGGGGAGGAAGCTATGGCTACACCTTC. It specifies CASRTGGGSYGYTF.

This clonotype was seen repeatedly, ten times or more. V gene TRBV20-1 combines with J gene TRBJ2-3; possibly TRBD1 for D (6 bases). There are 13 residues in the CDR3. Between the trimmed V and J ends, which lost 1 base and 6 bases, there was a span of 11 bases. CDR1 is DFQATT, CDR2 SNEGSKA, per germline (reference sequence). The CDR3 DNA sequence: TGCAGTGCTAGAGGGACAGCTAGGGATACGCAGTATTTT. Protein product: CSARGTARDTQYF.

At least ten counts were recorded for this clonotype. The chain recombines TRBV12-3 or TRBV12-4 with TRBJ2-5, with D possibly matching TRBD1 (6 bases). With 1 base removed from V and 1 base from J, the gap between germline ends came to 10 bases. This CDR3 is 15 amino acids long. In DNA, the CDR3 is TGTGCCAGCAGTTTAGGGACAGAAGTCCAAGAGACCCAGTACTTC. Translating gives CASSLGTEVQETQYF.

This clonotype was detected many times. This sequence joins TRBV4-1 and TRBJ2-5; 10 bases agree with TRBD2. Per the germline V gene, CDR1 is MGHRA and CDR2 is YSYEKL. After removal of 1 base from V and 5 bases from J, the junction contained 1 base not matched to a gene. The CDR3 is made up of 14 amino acids. The CDR3 nucleotides are TGCGCCAGCAGCCAAGGAGCGGGGGGGGAGACCCAGTACTTC. It specifies CASSQGAGGETQYF.

The table lists this clonotype with many counts. CDR3 sequence: CASSMGGGVNEQFF. CDR3 DNA sequence: TGTGCCAGTAGTATGGGTGGAGGGGTCAATGAGCAGTTCTTC. The chain uses TRBV19 and TRBJ2-1; a weak D match, TRBD2 (6 bases). The CDR3 length is 14 residues. Trimming shortened V by 3 bases and J by 6 bases, and 12 bases separated the two germline ends. Germline CDR1 is LNHDA and CDR2 is SQIVND (reference sequence).

A word on this clonotype: Just one base apart from a much larger clone, this may be a read error. This chain connects TRBV12-3 or TRBV12-4 to TRBJ2-3, with a weak D call TRBD1 (5 bases). With 8 bases removed from V and 5 bases from J, the gap between germline ends came to 23 bases. The CDR3 totals 16 residues. The CDR3 nucleotides read TGTGCCAGCGAAAGAGGCAGGGCTGCGTTTGAAGATACGCAGTATTTT. It codes for CASERGRAAFEDTQYF.

There are many counts of this clonotype. The chain combines TRBV28 with TRBJ1-4; D is possibly TRBD1 (5 bases). The CDR3 contains 13 residues. V was shortened by 3 bases and J by 8 bases, with 10 bases between the two germline ends. The germline V gene encodes CDR1 MDHEN and CDR2 SYDVKM. CDR3 DNA sequence: TGTGCCAGCAGTTTTGGGGGGGTCGAAAAACTGTTTTTT. Encoded protein: CASSFGGVEKLFF.

This clonotype was seen repeatedly, ten times or more. The rearrangement joins TRBV5-1 to TRBJ2-2, with 8 bases identical to TRBD2. The CDR3 has 15 amino acids. V lost 6 bases to trimming and J lost 8 bases; unmatched junction nucleotides: 12. Germline-derived CDR1 and CDR2 are SGHRS and YFSETQ. This CDR3 is CASTLSGGSPGELFF. The CDR3 DNA reads as TGCGCCAGCACTCTCAGCGGGGGCTCGCCTGGGGAGCTGTTTTTT.

This clonotype was picked up many times. J is TRBJ1-6 and V is TRBV5-1, with unresolved D. Germline V lookup: CDR1 SGHRS, CDR2 YFSETQ. The CDR3 consists of 14 residues. V was cut by 0 bases and J by 8 bases, with 9 bases left in between. CDR3 in amino acids: CASSLGEVHSPLHF. The CDR3 coding sequence is TGCGCCAGCAGCTTGGGGGAGGTCCATTCACCCCTCCACTTT.